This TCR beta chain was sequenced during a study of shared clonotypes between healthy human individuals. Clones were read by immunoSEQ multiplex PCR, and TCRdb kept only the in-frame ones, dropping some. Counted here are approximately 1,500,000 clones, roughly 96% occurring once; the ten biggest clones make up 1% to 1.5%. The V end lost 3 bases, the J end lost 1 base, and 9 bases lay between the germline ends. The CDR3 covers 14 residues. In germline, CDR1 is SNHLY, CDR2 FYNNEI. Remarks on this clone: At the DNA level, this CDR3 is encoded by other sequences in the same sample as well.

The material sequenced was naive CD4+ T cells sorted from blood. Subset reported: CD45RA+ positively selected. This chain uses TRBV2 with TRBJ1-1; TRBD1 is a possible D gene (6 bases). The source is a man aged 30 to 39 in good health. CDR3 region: CASSEGRGNTEAFF. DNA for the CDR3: TGTGCCAGCAGTGAGGGCAGGGGGAACACTGAAGCTTTCTTT. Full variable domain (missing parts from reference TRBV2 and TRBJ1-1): EPEVTQTPSHQVTQMGQEVILRCVPISNHLYFYWYRQILGQKVEFLVSFYNNEISEKSEIFDDQFSVERPDGSNFTLKIRSTKLEDSAMYFCASSEGRGNTEAFFGQGTRLTVV.